This TCR beta chain stems from a study of T cell responses to AZD1222 COVID-19 vaccine. The repertoire was sequenced with immunoSEQ multiplex PCR; TCRdb's copy has only in-frame clones and lacks some. The sample holds 150,000 or so clones, around 94% seen once. Study-level findings and limits: The sample set comprised mostly white British donors with more females, and clonal diversity was possibly underestimated. At 160-218 and 743-854, vaccine-associated CD4 TCRs were dominant, and they spanned spike.

V lost 3 bases and J lost 2, with 16 bases in between. The CDR3 has 16 amino acids. Germline V CDR1 and CDR2: MGHRA, YSYEKL. To note about this clone: Antigen unknown.

This clonotype was obtained from an adult who received the AZD1222 COVID-19 vaccine. The starting material was peripheral blood, obtained 28 days after the second AZD1222 dose. This chain uses TRBV4-1 with TRBJ1-1, with D possibly TRBD1 on 5 matching bases. The CDR3 loop reads CASSQVGARRNTEAFF. CDR3 sequence (DNA): TGCGCCAGCAGCCAGGTTGGGGCCAGACGAAACACTGAAGCTTTCTTT.